The clone carrying this TCR beta chain has only one observation. No antigen is known for it. This sample was included in a study of naive and memory T cell subsets. The CDR3 is 12 amino acids. Germline values: CDR1 SGHDN, CDR2 FVKESK. The V gene lost 4 bases and the J gene lost 3 bases, with 6 bases spanning the gap. Overall study findings and caveats: A few larger clonotypes appeared in naive repertoires, especially CD8, possibly memory cells re-expressing CD45RA.

The beta constant-region primer was an equimolar mix of two oligonucleotides covering TRBC1 and TRBC2. Nested alpha and beta constant-region primers with the SP2 primer drove four PCR rounds on ligated cDNA. Using its own MiXCR run on the UMI-ligation and nested PCR reads, TCRdb lists one record per CDR3 protein. The sample lists 150,000 or so distinct CDR3 sequences, about 20% occurring once. This clonotype was sampled from a human donor in good health. J is TRBJ1-1 and V is TRBV14; D call uncertain. Material: naive CD4+ T cells from blood. This CDR3 is CASSRRYTEAFF. For the CDR3, the DNA is TGTGCCAGCAGCCGTCGGTACACTGAAGCTTTCTTT.